The entry that follows covers one T cell receptor beta chain sequence. The V gene's germline CDR1 is MNHEY and CDR2 SMNVEV (reference sequence). V lost 5 bases, J lost 11 bases, and 22 bases lay in between. The CDR3 totals 15 residues. The data were taken from a study of T cell changes during pregnancy in multiple sclerosis. Sequencing was performed with immunoSEQ multiplex PCR; in TCRdb, only in-frame clones are kept and a portion is missing. The sample carries 25,000 to 30,000 clones, about 93% recorded once. The rearrangement uses TRBV27 and TRBJ2-1, with a tentative D call TRBD2 (7 bases). The sequence was obtained from a female donor with multiple sclerosis, enrolled in a pregnancy study. The sample was CD4+ T cells from peripheral blood mononuclear cells, taken after pregnancy. The CDR3 spells CASSPREGGRSKQFF. The CDR3 DNA follows: TGTGCCAGCAGTCCCCGCGAGGGGGGGAGGAGTAAGCAGTTCTTC.